The rows below give T cell receptor beta chains drawn from one sample of a study of cytomegalovirus exposure and HLA in healthy donors. The assay was immunoSEQ multiplex PCR, and TCRdb's table has in-frame clones only and misses some. Reported are roughly 100,000 clones; the ten largest clones contain around 3.5%. Sequencing was performed on PBMCs. These receptors all come from a man aged 35-49 years in good health and CMV-seronegative. Both conserved end residues are part of each CDR3. A D gene is named only where the DNA matches it firmly.

d_call j_call v_call cdr3_nt cdr3_aa
TRBD1 TRBJ1-2 TRBV7-2 TGTGCCAGCAGCTGGACGGACAGGGATTATGGCTACACCTTC CASSWTDRDYGYTF
TRBD1 TRBJ1-6 TRBV9 TGTGCCAGCAGCTCCCGGGCAGGGGGCTCCTATAATTCACCCCTCCACTTT CASSSRAGGSYNSPLHF
TRBD1 TRBJ1-3 TRBV15 TGTGCCACCAGCCGAAGTGGACAGGGGGTGAGGGGAAACACCATATATTTT CATSRSGQGVRGNTIYF
TRBD1 TRBJ2-1 TRBV11-2 TGTGCCAGCAGCTCGGGACAGGGGACCGGGGCGCAGTTCTTC CASSSGQGTGAQFF
TRBD1 TRBJ1-2 TRBV28 TGTGCCAGCACGCCGACAGGGGCATCTAACTATGGCTACACCTTC CASTPTGASNYGYTF
. TRBJ1-2 TRBV25-1 TGTGCCAGCAGTTTGGGGGGCTATGGCTACACCTTC CASSLGGYGYTF
TRBD2 TRBJ2-1 TRBV6-6 TGTGCCAGCAGTTACGGAGTCGAGCGGGAGCTGGATGAGCAGTTCTTC CASSYGVERELDEQFF
TRBD2 TRBJ2-3 TRBV7-2 TGTGCCAGCAGCTTATACGGGAGGCCCGTAGAAACGCAGTATTTT CASSLYGRPVETQYF
TRBD2 TRBJ2-5 TRBV5-1 TGCGCCAGCAGCTTGGTGGCTAGCGGGGGAACCTACCAAGAGACCCAGTACTTC CASSLVASGGTYQETQYF
. TRBJ1-1 TRBV2 TGTGCCAGCCAAGCAGTCGTGGGGGGAAACACTGAAGCTTTCTTT CASQAVVGGNTEAFF
TRBD1 TRBJ2-1 TRBV6-1 TGTGCCAGCTTTCGGGACAGGGAGCAGTTCTTC CASFRDREQFF
TRBD2 TRBJ2-4 TRBV5-1 TGCGCCAGCAGAACTAGCGGGAGCGGTAACATTCAGTACTTC CASRTSGSGNIQYF
TRBD1 TRBJ2-7 TRBV5-1 TGCGCCAGCAGCTGGGCGCCGGGACAGGGCCGGGACGAGCAGTACTTC CASSWAPGQGRDEQYF
TRBD1 TRBJ1-2 TRBV7-9 TGTGCCAGCAGCCCCCAGGGACAGGGGAGGAACTATGGCTACACCTTC CASSPQGQGRNYGYTF
. TRBJ1-2 TRBV7-2 TGTGCCAGCAGCTTGGGGACTGATTATGGCTACACCTTC CASSLGTDYGYTF
. TRBJ2-1 TRBV7-9 TGTGCCAGCCAGGCGTTCTGGGACTTCTACAGCTCCTACAATGAGCAGTTCTTC CASQAFWDFYSSYNEQFF
. TRBJ2-7 TRBV7-9 TGTGCCAGCAGCTTCAGCGGAAGAATCTACGAGCAGTACTTC CASSFSGRIYEQYF
TRBD1 TRBJ2-2 TRBV7-2 TGTGCCAGCAGCCAACAGGGGGCTTGGACCGGGGAGCTGTTTTTT CASSQQGAWTGELFF
TRBD2 TRBJ2-5 TRBV19 TGTGCCAGTAGTCTGGGACTAGCGGGATGGGAGACCCAGTACTTC CASSLGLAGWETQYF
TRBD1 TRBJ1-2 TRBV18 TGTGCCAGCTCACCGACAGGGGATGATGGCTACACCTTC CASSPTGDDGYTF
TRBD1 TRBJ2-5 TRBV9 TGTGCCAGCAGCGTAGGACAGGGCCAAGAGACCCAGTACTTC CASSVGQGQETQYF
TRBD1 TRBJ1-2 TRBV27 TGTGCCAGCAGTCCGGACAGGGGGCGAAATGGCTACACCTTC CASSPDRGRNGYTF
TRBD1 TRBJ2-7 TRBV7-7 TGTGCCAGCAGCCGTGACAGGGGCAACGAGCAGTACTTC CASSRDRGNEQYF
TRBD2 TRBJ2-5 TRBV7-2 TGTGCCAGCAGCTCACAGAACGGCCAGCGGGGAGCCCGAGAGACCCAGTACTTC CASSSQNGQRGARETQYF
. TRBJ1-1 TRBV5-5 TGTGCCAGCAGCTTGGATTGGACTAACACTGAAGCTTTCTTT CASSLDWTNTEAFF
TRBD1 TRBJ1-6 TRBV10-2 TGCGCCAGCAGTGCTCAGGGGGCCTTGGGTTCACCCCTCCACTTT CASSAQGALGSPLHF
. TRBJ1-2 TRBV7-2 TGTGCCAGCAGCTACCCGACGGGTGCTCGGGGCTACACCTTC CASSYPTGARGYTF
. TRBJ1-2 TRBV30 TGTGCCTGGAGTTCGGACTCCCAGGGGGGCTACACCTTC CAWSSDSQGGYTF
. TRBJ2-7 TRBV19 TGTGCCAGTAGTACGGGACTGGAAACCTACGAGCAGTACTTC CASSTGLETYEQYF
. TRBJ1-5 TRBV21-1 TGTGCCAGCAGCAAAGAGGGACAGCCTAATCAGCCCCAGCATTTT CASSKEGQPNQPQHF
TRBD1 TRBJ2-3 TRBV6-5 TGTGCCAGCAGTCCGGGACAGGCGTCAGATACGCAGTATTTT CASSPGQASDTQYF
TRBD2 TRBJ2-1 TRBV7-9 TGTGCCAGCAGCTTGCCGCCGGGACTAGCGGGGGGGCCGCACAATGAGCAGTTCTTC CASSLPPGLAGGPHNEQFF